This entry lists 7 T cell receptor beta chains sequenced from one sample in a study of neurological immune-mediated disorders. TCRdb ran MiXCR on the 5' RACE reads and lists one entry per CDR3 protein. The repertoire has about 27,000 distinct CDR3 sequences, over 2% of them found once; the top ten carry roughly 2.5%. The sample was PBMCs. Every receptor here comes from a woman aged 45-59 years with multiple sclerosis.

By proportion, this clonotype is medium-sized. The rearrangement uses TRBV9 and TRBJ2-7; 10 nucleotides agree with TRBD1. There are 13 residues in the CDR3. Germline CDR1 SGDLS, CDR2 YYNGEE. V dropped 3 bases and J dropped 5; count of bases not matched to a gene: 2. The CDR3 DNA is TGTGCCAGCAGCGCAGGGACAGGGGACGAGCAGTACTTC. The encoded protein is CASSAGTGDEQYF.

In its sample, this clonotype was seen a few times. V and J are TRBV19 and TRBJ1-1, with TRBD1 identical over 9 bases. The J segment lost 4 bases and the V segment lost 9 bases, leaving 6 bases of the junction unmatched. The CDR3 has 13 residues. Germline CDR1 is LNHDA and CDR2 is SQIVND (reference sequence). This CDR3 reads CASERQGVTEAFF. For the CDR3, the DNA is TGTGCCAGCGAAAGACAGGGGGTCACTGAAGCTTTCTTT.

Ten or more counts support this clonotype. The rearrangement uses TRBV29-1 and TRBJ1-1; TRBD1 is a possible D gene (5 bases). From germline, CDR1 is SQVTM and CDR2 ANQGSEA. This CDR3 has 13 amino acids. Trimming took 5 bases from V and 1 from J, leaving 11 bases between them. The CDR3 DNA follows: TGCAGCGTTCGGGGGGTCACGAACACTGAAGCTTTCTTT. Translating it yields CSVRGVTNTEAFF.

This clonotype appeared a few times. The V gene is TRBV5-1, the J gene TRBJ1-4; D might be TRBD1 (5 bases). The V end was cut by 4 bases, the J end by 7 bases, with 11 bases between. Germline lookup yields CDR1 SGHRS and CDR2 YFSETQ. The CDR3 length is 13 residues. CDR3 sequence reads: CASSPGPGEKLFF. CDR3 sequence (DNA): TGCGCCAGCAGCCCGGGACCTGGTGAAAAACTGTTTTTT.

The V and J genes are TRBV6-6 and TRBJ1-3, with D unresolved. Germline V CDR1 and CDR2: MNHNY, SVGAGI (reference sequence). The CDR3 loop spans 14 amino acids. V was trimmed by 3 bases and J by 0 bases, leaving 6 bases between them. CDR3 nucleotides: TGTGCCAGCAGTTATCACCGCTCTGGAAACACCATATATTTT. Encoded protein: CASSYHRSGNTIYF.

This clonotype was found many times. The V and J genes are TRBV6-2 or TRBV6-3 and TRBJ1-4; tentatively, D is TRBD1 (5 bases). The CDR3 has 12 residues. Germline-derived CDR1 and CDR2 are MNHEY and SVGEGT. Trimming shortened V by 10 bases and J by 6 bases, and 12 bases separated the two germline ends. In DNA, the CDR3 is TGTGCCATCGCAACGGGGGATGAAAAACTGTTTTTT. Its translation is CAIATGDEKLFF.

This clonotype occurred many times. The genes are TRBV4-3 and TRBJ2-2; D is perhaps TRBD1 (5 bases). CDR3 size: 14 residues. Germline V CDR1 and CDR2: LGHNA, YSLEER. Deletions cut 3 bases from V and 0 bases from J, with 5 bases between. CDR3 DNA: TGCGCCAGCAGCCAGGGGCCGAACACCGGGGAGCTGTTTTTT. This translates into CASSQGPNTGELFF.